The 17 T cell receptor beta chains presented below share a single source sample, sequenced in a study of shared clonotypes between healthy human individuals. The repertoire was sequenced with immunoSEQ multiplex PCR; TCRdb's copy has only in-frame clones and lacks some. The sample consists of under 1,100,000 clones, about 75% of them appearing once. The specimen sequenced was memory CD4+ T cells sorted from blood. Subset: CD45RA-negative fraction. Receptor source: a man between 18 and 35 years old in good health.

In DNA form, the CDR3 reads TGTGCCAGCAGCCAAGACCCCCGTTCGACAGATACGCAGTATTTT. It encodes CASSQDPRSTDTQYF. The chain couples TRBV4-2 to TRBJ2-3; D gene ambiguous. The germline gives CDR1 LGHNA, CDR2 YNFKEQ. The V end was cut by 0 bases, the J end by 3 bases, with 10 bases between. This CDR3 spans 15 amino acids.

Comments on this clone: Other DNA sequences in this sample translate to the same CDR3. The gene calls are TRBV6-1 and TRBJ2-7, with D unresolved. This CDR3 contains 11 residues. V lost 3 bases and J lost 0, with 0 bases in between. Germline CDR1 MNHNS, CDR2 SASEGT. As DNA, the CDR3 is TGTGCCAGCAGTGACTCCTACGAGCAGTACTTC. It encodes CASSDSYEQYF.

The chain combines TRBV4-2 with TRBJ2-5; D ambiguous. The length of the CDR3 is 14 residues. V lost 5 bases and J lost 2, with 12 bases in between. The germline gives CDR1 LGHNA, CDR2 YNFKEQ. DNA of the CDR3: TGTGCCAGCAGCTCCGGCGGAACTCAAGAGACCCAGTACTTC. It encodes CASSSGGTQETQYF.

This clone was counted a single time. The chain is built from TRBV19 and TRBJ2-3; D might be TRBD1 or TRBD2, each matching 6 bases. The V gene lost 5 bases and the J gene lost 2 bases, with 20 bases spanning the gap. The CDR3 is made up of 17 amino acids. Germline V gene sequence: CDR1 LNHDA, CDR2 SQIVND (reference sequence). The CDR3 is CASSLPPRRGNTDTQYF. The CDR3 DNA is TGTGCCAGTAGTCTCCCCCCTCGGAGGGGGAACACAGATACGCAGTATTTT.

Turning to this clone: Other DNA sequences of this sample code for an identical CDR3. The CDR3 DNA reads as TGCGCCAGCAGCTTGGCCGGTACTGCAACTAATGAAAAACTGTTTTTT. It yields the protein CASSLAGTATNEKLFF. The chain employs TRBV5-1 and TRBJ1-4; D not certain. Trimming shortened V by 0 bases and J by 0 bases, and 9 bases separated the two germline ends. Germline loops: CDR1 SGHRS, CDR2 YFSETQ. The length of the CDR3 is 16 residues.

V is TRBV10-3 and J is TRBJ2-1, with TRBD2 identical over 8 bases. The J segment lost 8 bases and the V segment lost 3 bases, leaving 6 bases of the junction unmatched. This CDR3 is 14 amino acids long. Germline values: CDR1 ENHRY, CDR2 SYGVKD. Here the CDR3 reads CAISDRAGEDEQFF. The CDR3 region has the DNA TGTGCCATCAGTGACAGAGCGGGGGAGGATGAGCAGTTCTTC.

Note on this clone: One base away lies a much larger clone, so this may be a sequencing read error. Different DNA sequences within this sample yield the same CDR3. The CDR3 loop reads CASSGRGGGGNTGELFF. In nucleotides, the CDR3 is TGTGCCAGCAGTGGAAGGGGAGGAGGAGGGAACACCGGGGAGCTATTTTTT. V usage is TRBV6-1 and J usage is TRBJ2-2; D might be TRBD2 (6 bases). The germline gives CDR1 MNHNS, CDR2 SASEGT. This CDR3 has 17 residues.

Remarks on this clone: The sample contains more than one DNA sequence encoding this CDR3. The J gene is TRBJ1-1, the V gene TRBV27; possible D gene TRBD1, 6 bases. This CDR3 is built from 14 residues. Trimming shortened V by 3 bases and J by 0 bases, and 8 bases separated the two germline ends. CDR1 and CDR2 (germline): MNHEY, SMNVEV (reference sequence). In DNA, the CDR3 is TGTGCCAGCAGTTTCGGACAGCTGAACACTGAAGCTTTCTTT. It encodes CASSFGQLNTEAFF.

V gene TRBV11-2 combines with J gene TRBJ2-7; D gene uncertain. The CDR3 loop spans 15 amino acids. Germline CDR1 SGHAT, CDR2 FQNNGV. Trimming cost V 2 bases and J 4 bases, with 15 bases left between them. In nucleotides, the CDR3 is TGTGCCAGCAGCTTAATGGGCACCTCGGCGTACGAGCAGTACTTC. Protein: CASSLMGTSAYEQYF.

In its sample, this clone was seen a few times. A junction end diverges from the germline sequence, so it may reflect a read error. CDR3 amino acids: CASSFNTVQETQYF. CDR3 coding DNA: TGTGCTAGCAGCTTTAACACGGTACAAGAGACCCAGTACTTC. This chain links TRBV7-7 with TRBJ2-5; D is unresolved. Germline CDR1 is SSHAT and CDR2 is FNYEAQ (reference sequence). The CDR3 consists of 14 residues.

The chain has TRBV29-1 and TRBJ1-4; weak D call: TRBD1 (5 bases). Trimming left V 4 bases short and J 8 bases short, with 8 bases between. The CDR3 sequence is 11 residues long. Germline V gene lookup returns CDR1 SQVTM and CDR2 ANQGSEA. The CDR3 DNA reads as TGCAGCGTTGCAAAGGGGGAAAAACTGTTTTTT. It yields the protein CSVAKGEKLFF.

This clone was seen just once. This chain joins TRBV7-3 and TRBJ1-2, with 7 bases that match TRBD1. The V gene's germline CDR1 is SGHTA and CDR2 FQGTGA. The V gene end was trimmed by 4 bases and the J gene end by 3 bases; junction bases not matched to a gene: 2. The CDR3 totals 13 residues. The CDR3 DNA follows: TGTGCCAGCAGCTACCAGGGGGACTATGGCTACACCTTC. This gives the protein CASSYQGDYGYTF.

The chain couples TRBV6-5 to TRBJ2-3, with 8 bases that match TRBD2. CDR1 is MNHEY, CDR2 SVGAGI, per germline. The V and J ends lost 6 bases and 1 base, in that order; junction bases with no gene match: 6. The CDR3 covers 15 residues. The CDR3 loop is CASRRLGGGTDTQYF. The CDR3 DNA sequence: TGTGCCAGCAGACGCCTCGGGGGGGGCACAGATACGCAGTATTTT.

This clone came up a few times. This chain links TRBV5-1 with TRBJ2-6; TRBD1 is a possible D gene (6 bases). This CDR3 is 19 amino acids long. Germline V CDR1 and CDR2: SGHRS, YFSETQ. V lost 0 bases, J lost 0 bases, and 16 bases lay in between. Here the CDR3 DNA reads TGCGCCAGCAGCTTGGGTAGGGGGAGCGATACCTCTGGGGCCAACGTCCTGACTTTC. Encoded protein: CASSLGRGSDTSGANVLTF.

CDR3 coding DNA: TGTGCCACCAGCGGCCAGGGAAGGGGGGATTCACCCCTCCACTTT. This sequence encodes CATSGQGRGDSPLHF. The chain couples TRBV15 to TRBJ1-6; possibly TRBD1 for D (6 bases). The CDR3 totals 15 residues. V lost 5 bases to trimming and J lost 8 bases, with 16 bases between them. Germline V gene lookup returns CDR1 LNHNV and CDR2 YYDKDF (reference sequence).

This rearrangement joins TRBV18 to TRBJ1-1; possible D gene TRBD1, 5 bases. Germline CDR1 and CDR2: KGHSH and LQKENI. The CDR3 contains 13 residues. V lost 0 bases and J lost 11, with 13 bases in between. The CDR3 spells CASSPPDRSPAFF. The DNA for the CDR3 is TGTGCCAGCTCACCACCCGACAGATCCCCCGCTTTCTTT.

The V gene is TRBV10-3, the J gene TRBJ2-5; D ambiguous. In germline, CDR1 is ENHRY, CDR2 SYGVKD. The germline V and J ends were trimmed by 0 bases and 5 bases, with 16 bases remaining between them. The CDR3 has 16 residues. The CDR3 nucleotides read TGTGCCATCAGTGAGTCGGGGTTAGCTTCACGGGAGACCCAGTACTTC. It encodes CAISESGLASRETQYF.